The clone carrying this TCR beta chain has more than one count but fewer than ten. Its cognate antigen is unknown. In the library, unique molecular identifiers were attached to individual cDNA molecules. MiXCR, applied by TCRdb to the RACE reads, yields one record per CDR3 protein. The sample lists tens of thousands of distinct CDR3 sequences, 4.5% to 5.5% seen once, with over 10% in the top ten. As for time point: healthy volunteer bleed at 6 weeks. Someone pulled total RNA out of unfractionated whole blood. Germline values: CDR1 SEHNR, CDR2 FQNEAQ (reference sequence). Trimming took 0 bases from V and 2 from J, leaving 3 bases between them. The CDR3 loop spans 13 amino acids. The source of the sample is a study of human T cells and chemical hapten exposure. Study-level background: TCR yields per sample varied mostly from small pooled library volume differences. Study results and limitations: The study found that DPC sensitization did not change TCRs above 1 in 1000 frequency.

Sequencing was done on a sample of whole blood. The chain uses TRBV7-9 and TRBJ2-3; no definite D call. This TCR came from a human donor in good health. Some clones in this sample may be carry-over from other donors' samples. Here the CDR3 DNA reads TGTGCCAGCAGCTTAGCAAACACAGATACGCAGTATTTT. Amino acids: CASSLANTDTQYF.